This record covers a single T cell receptor (beta chain). The V and J ends lost 4 bases and 9 bases, in that order; junction bases with no gene match: 12. The CDR3 has 15 residues. CDR1 is SGHKS, CDR2 YYEKEE, per germline (reference sequence). The sample belongs to a study of T and B cells in COVID-19 patients. TRB was amplified from roughly 250-500 ng of blood genomic DNA. TRB rearrangements were amplified by multiplex PCR with BIOMED2 TRB-A/B primers. TCRdb reprocessed the multiplex PCR reads with MiXCR, giving one entry per CDR3 protein. The table includes about 18,000 distinct CDR3 sequences, roughly 36% detected once.

This receptor was obtained from a human donor with active COVID-19. The chain is built from TRBV5-5 and TRBJ1-1; 10 bases agree with TRBD1. The sample comprised blood. The CDR3 is CASSPRGTGVQKAFF. CDR3 nucleotides: TGTGCCAGCAGCCCCCGAGGGACAGGGGTTCAGAAAGCTTTCTTT.